This T cell receptor (beta chain) was obtained from a study of graft-versus-host responses after intestinal transplantation. As for the study in general: Recipients were given multivisceral, liver-intestinal, or isolated intestinal transplants. The study gave all recipients anti-thymocyte globulin induction, then tacrolimus and steroids for three to four years.

V lost 5 bases, J lost 2 bases, and 6 bases stayed unmatched. The germline gives CDR1 MNHEY, CDR2 SMNVEV (reference sequence). The CDR3 contains 14 residues. Points from the study as a whole: HvG clone declines early post-transplant were associated with peak circulating GvH levels. The marrow of recipients harbored GvH clones, and ileum or blood showed some of them first.

Sequencing used immunoSEQ multiplex PCR; TCRdb keeps in-frame clones, though not all of them. The sample contains tens of thousands of clones, about 93% of which appear only once. As regards this clone: No antigen is known for it.

This receptor was obtained from a human donor who was the organ donor for an intestinal transplant. The sample in question was unstimulated CD8+ T cells sorted from spleen or lymph node cells, obtained before transplant. V gene TRBV27 combines with J gene TRBJ2-7; the match to TRBD1 covers 7 bases. The CDR3 sequence: CASSGGTAPYEQYF. CDR3 in DNA: TGTGCCAGCAGTGGTGGGACAGCTCCCTACGAGCAGTACTTC.